This T cell receptor beta chain was captured in a study of blood T cell repertoires in COVID-19. About the research overall: COVID-19 samples from acute and convalescent phases originated in the United States, Italy and Spain. In each case, the material was cDNA or gDNA derived from T cells, B-cell-depleted T cells, or PBMCs.

Germline-derived CDR1 and CDR2 are SGHTA and FQGNSA. The CDR3 is made up of 12 amino acids. Trimming removed 1 base from V and 15 bases from J, with 13 bases in between. Authors' data handling: Amplification of reference gene primers was used by the study to estimate nucleated cell counts. Repertoires were generated with immunoSEQ multiplex PCR, while TCRdb's copy carries only in-frame clones and drops some. The DNA gave D and trimming, while V, J and clone size come from that table. The table has about 120,000 clones, about 90% seen once. The receptor was isolated from a woman in her seventies with acute or convalescent COVID-19. Specimen: peripheral blood. The V call is TRBV7-2, the J call TRBJ2-1, with D possibly being TRBD2 (7 bases). CDR3 nucleotides: TGTGCCAGCAGCTTAGATCGAAGGGGGGGGTTCTTC. It is translated as CASSLDRRGGFF.